This T cell receptor (beta chain) was retrieved from a study of T-cell reconstitution after alpha-beta-depleted transplantation in children. The CDR3 runs to 14 residues. V dropped 1 base and J dropped 7 bases, with 14 bases sitting between them. Germline values: CDR1 SGHTA, CDR2 FQGNSA. Preparing the TCRbeta library involved the use of unique molecular identifiers. Each CDR3 protein is one row after TCRdb ran MiXCR on the PCR reads. The sample has 440,000 or so distinct CDR3 sequences, 9.5% to 13% seen once. The sequenced sample was PBMCs from the stem cell graft donor, obtained from the stem cell graft. The origin of this receptor is a human donor who donated a stem cell graft to a child with acute myeloid leukemia. The chain joins TRBV7-2 to TRBJ2-7; D might be TRBD2 (6 bases). In nucleotides, the CDR3 is TGTGCCAGCAGCTTAGACGCGACTAGTCTTGAGCAGTACTTC. Protein product: CASSLDATSLEQYF.